Each of the 15 T cell receptor beta chains below was sequenced from the same sample in a study of blood T cell repertoires in COVID-19. The protocol was immunoSEQ multiplex PCR, while the TCRdb copy is restricted to in-frame clones and leaves out a portion. The sample yields around 82,000 clones, 80% to 95% seen once. Sequenced input: peripheral blood. The source of these receptors is a human donor in a cohort sampled during active COVID-19.

This chain uses TRBV19 with TRBJ2-3; 9 nucleotides align to TRBD1. The V gene end was trimmed by 5 bases and the J gene end by 1 base; junction bases not matched to a gene: 4. Germline V lookup: CDR1 LNHDA, CDR2 SQIVND (reference sequence). The CDR3 totals 15 residues. Here the CDR3 DNA reads TGTGCCAGTAGTCCCCGGACAGGGGGCACAGATACGCAGTATTTT. This translates into CASSPRTGGTDTQYF.

V and J are TRBV9 and TRBJ2-3; no reliable D call. This CDR3 contains 12 residues. V was pared by 2 bases and J by 3 bases, with 4 bases between. The germline gives CDR1 SGDLS, CDR2 YYNGEE. The CDR3 DNA sequence: TGTGCCAGCAGCGTCGGGACAGATACGCAGTATTTT. Protein: CASSVGTDTQYF.

This clone has a handful of counts. This rearrangement joins TRBV20-1 to TRBJ2-5; TRBD2 aligns across 13 bases. Per germline, CDR1 DFQATT and CDR2 SNEGSKA (reference sequence). The CDR3 has 17 amino acids. The junction had 8 bases not matched to a gene; V was cut back by 3 bases and J by 1 base. Here the CDR3 DNA reads TGCAGTGCTAGTAGCGGACTAGCGGGGGCCACCCAAGAGACCCAGTACTTC. Translation: CSASSGLAGATQETQYF.

V and J are TRBV9 and TRBJ2-3; the match to TRBD2 covers 12 bases. With V trimmed by 4 bases and J by 2 bases, 14 bases remained unmatched. The CDR3 contains 19 residues. The germline V gene has CDR1 SGDLS and CDR2 YYNGEE. The CDR3 DNA follows: TGTGCCAGCAGCCCCACCCGGACTAGCGGGGCCACTTTCACAGATACGCAGTATTTT. Its translation: CASSPTRTSGATFTDTQYF.

The sample holds one count of this clone. This chain uses TRBV5-1 with TRBJ2-1, with 9 nucleotides matching TRBD2. CDR1 is SGHRS and CDR2 is YFSETQ in the germline V gene. The CDR3 length is 13 residues. With 6 bases clipped from V and 9 bases from J, the junction kept 7 bases outside the gene matches. CDR3 in DNA: TGCGCCAGCATGAATAGCGGGGGTAGTGAGCAGTTCTTC. Its translation: CASMNSGGSEQFF.

The CDR3 nucleotides are TGTGCTAGTGCCCGGGAGGGAGCAGATTCACCCCTCCACTTT. Translating gives CASAREGADSPLHF. The J gene is TRBJ1-6, the V gene TRBV12-5, with D hard to call. Trimming removed 7 bases at V and 8 bases at J, with 15 bases between. Germline CDR1 LGHNT, CDR2 FRNRAP. This CDR3 is built from 14 residues. Variable domain in full (rest from reference TRBV12-5 and TRBJ1-6): DARVTQTPRHKVTEMGQEVTMRCQPILGHNTVFWYRQTMMQGLELLAYFRNRAPLDDSGMPKDRFSAEMPDATLATLKIQPSEPRDSAVYFCASAREGADSPLHFGNGTRLTVT.

The CDR3 DNA reads as TGTGCCTGGAGCCCGGGGATAGCGGGGCGCTACGAGCAGTACTTC. Translation gives CAWSPGIAGRYEQYF. The chain uses TRBV30 and TRBJ2-7, with 8 nucleotides matching TRBD2. The CDR3 is made up of 15 amino acids. Germline lookup yields CDR1 GTSNPN and CDR2 SVGIG (reference sequence). V shed 3 bases and J 3 bases; nucleotides not matched to a gene: 10.

The rearrangement uses TRBV12-2 and TRBJ2-7; the D call of TRBD1 is as the table states it, not checked on the DNA. TRBV12-2 is an annotated pseudogene. CDR3 size: 18 residues. Here the CDR3 reads CASRLTPQDRVPPYEQYF. The CDR3 DNA sequence: TGTGCAAGTCGCCTCACCCCCCAGGACAGGGTACCCCCCTACGAGCAGTACTTC.

J is TRBJ2-5 and V is TRBV6-2 or TRBV6-3; possible D gene TRBD2, 6 bases. This CDR3 is 14 amino acids long. CDR1 and CDR2 (germline): MNHEY, SVGEGT. V lost 4 bases and J lost 4, with 13 bases in between. The CDR3 reads CASSWRGIGETQYF. CDR3 bases: TGTGCCAGCAGTTGGCGGGGAATAGGAGAGACCCAGTACTTC.

CDR3: CASSQHCPLRGRNNEQFF. Here the CDR3 DNA reads TGTGCCAGCAGCCAACATTGCCCCCTGAGGGGGAGAAACAATGAGCAGTTCTTC. This rearrangement joins TRBV3-1 (or the pseudogene TRBV3-2) to TRBJ2-1; possible D gene TRBD1, 6 bases. Deletions cut 2 bases from V and 5 bases from J, with 22 bases between. The germline V gene encodes CDR1 LGHDT and CDR2 YNNKEL (reference sequence). The CDR3 has 18 residues.

This clone was detected only once. The rearrangement joins TRBV6-5 to TRBJ1-2, with TRBD1 matching over 10 bases. Germline V gene data show CDR1 as MNHEY and CDR2 as SVGAGI. The CDR3 is 15 residues long. Losses at the gene ends were 6 bases for V and 4 bases for J; bases not matched to a gene: 8. CDR3 region: CASSLDRGSSYGYTF. The CDR3 DNA reads as TGTGCCAGCAGCCTGGACAGGGGGAGTAGCTATGGCTACACCTTC.

This clone was seen at least ten times. The V and J genes are TRBV6-5 and TRBJ1-2, with a weak D call TRBD1 (5 bases). This CDR3 has 14 amino acids. V lost 5 bases, J lost 0 bases, and 10 bases lay in between. Germline CDR1 MNHEY, CDR2 SVGAGI. The CDR3 region has the DNA TGTGCCAGCAGTCGCTCGACAGCTAACTATGGCTACACCTTC. Protein sequence: CASSRSTANYGYTF.

The rearrangement joins TRBV25-1 to TRBJ1-1, with a weak D call TRBD1 (5 bases). CDR1 is MGHDK and CDR2 is SYGVNS in the germline V gene. CDR3 size: 14 residues. Deletions cut 7 bases from V and 11 bases from J, with 23 bases between. The CDR3 nucleotides read TGTGCCAGCATCCCAACTGGGGGGTCCCGGGACGCTTTCTTT. Translating gives CASIPTGGSRDAFF.

The chain recombines TRBV5-1 with TRBJ2-2; the match to TRBD1 covers 7 bases. From germline, CDR1 is SGHRS and CDR2 YFSETQ. V was clipped by 5 bases and J by 2 bases; unmatched bases: 6. This CDR3 is built from 15 residues. The CDR3 region has the DNA TGCGCCAGCAGTCGGCAGGGGGTTAACACCGGGGAGCTGTTTTTT. Translating gives CASSRQGVNTGELFF.

The chain employs TRBV4-1 and TRBJ1-6; TRBD1 might be the D (5 bases). V was trimmed by 0 bases and J by 8 bases, leaving 17 bases between them. The CDR3 totals 17 residues. Germline V gives CDR1 MGHRA, CDR2 YSYEKL. The CDR3 coding sequence is TGCGCCAGCAGCCAAGATGGAGGGGTGGTAGAGGATTCACCCCTCCACTTT. It encodes CASSQDGGVVEDSPLHF.